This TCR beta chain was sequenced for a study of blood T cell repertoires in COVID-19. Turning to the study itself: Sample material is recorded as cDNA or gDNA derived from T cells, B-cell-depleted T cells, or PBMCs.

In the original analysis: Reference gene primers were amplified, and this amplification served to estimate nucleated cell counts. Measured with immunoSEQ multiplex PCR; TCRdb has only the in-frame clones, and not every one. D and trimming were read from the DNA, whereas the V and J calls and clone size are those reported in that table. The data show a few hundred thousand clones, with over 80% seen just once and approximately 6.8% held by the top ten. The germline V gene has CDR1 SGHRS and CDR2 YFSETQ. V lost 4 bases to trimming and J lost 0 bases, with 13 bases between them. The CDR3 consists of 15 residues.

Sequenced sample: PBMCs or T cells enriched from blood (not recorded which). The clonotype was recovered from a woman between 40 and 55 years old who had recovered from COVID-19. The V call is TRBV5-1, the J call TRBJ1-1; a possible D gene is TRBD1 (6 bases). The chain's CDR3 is CASSATRGMNTEAFF. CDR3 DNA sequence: TGCGCCAGCAGCGCAACCAGGGGAATGAACACTGAAGCTTTCTTT.